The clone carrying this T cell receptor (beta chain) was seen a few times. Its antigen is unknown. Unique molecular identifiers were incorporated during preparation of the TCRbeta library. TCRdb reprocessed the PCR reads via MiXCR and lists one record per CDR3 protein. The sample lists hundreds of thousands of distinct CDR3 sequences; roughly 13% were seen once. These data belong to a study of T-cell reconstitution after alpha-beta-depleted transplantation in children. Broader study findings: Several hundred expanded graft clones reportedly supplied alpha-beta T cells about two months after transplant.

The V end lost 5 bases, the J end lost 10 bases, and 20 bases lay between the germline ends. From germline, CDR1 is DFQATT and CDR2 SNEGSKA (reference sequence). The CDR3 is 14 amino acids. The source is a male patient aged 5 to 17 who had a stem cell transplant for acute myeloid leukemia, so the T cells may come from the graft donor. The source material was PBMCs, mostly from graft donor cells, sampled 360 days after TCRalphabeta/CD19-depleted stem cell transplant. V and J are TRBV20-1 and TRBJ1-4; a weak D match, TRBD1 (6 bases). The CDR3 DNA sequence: TGCAGTGCTTACCGGGGGGCACCCGGCTCAAAACTGTTTTTT. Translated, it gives CSAYRGAPGSKLFF.